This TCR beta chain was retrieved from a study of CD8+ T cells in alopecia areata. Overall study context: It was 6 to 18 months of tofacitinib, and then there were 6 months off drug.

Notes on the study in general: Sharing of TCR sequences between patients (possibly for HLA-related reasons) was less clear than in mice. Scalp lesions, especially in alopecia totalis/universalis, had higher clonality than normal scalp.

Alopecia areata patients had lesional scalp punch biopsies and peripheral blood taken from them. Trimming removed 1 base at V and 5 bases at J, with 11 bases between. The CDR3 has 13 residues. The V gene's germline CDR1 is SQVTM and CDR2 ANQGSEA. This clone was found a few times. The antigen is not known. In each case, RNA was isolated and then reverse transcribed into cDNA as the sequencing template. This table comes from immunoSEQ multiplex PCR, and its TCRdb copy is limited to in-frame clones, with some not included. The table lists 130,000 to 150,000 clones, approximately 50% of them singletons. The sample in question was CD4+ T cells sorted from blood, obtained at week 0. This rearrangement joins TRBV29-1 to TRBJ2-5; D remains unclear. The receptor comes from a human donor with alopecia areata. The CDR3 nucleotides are TGCAGCGTTGAAGTTGTGGGATGGGAGACCCAGTACTTC. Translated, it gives CSVEVVGWETQYF.